A single sample gave rise to the 20 T cell receptor beta chains below, sequenced in a study of cytomegalovirus exposure and HLA in healthy donors. Method: immunoSEQ multiplex PCR; TCRdb's copy keeps in-frame clones and lacks some. The sample shows about 180,000 clones, 85% of them seen only once. The source material was PBMCs. The receptors were sampled from a young man in good health and CMV-seropositive.

This clone showed up many times. Additional DNA sequences in this sample encode the identical CDR3. The rearrangement joins TRBV27 to TRBJ1-5, with D possibly TRBD1 on 5 matching bases. Trimming removed 6 bases from V and 1 base from J, with 10 bases in between. The CDR3 extends over 14 amino acids. The germline V gene encodes CDR1 MNHEY and CDR2 SMNVEV (reference sequence). Here the CDR3 DNA reads TGTGCCAGCAGCCCCGCAGGGAGCAATCAGCCCCAGCATTTT. It is translated as CASSPAGSNQPQHF.

This chain joins TRBV5-1 and TRBJ1-2; 11 positions match TRBD1. Germline lookup yields CDR1 SGHRS and CDR2 YFSETQ. This CDR3 is 16 amino acids long. V trimming: 4 bases; J trimming: 6 bases; junction bases outside the gene matches: 11. In nucleotides, the CDR3 is TGCGCCAGCAGCCACGGCCCGGGACAGGGGGTAGATGGCTACACCTTC. Protein product: CASSHGPGQGVDGYTF.

This clone was seen a few times. CDR3 residues: CASSSTLRRYF. For the CDR3, the DNA is TGTGCCAGCAGCTCGACTCTAAGGAGGTATTTT. The J gene is TRBJ2-3, the V gene TRBV7-2; D not resolved. CDR1 and CDR2 (germline): SGHTA, FQGNSA. The CDR3 runs to 11 residues. Trimming took off 4 bases at V and 14 bases at J, with 13 bases between the two ends.

The chain employs TRBV4-1 and TRBJ2-7; TRBD2 matches at 8 bases. Per the germline V gene, CDR1 is MGHRA and CDR2 is YSYEKL. Trimming took 6 bases from V and 0 from J; bases not matched to a gene: 7. The CDR3 is 15 amino acids. The CDR3 sequence is CASSPGLGSSYEQYF. DNA of the CDR3: TGCGCCAGCAGTCCGGGACTAGGGAGCTCCTACGAGCAGTACTTC.

The genes are TRBV6-1 and TRBJ1-5; perhaps TRBD1 as D (6 bases). Trimming removed 0 bases at V and 7 bases at J, with 16 bases between. The CDR3 runs 16 residues. Germline V gives CDR1 MNHNS, CDR2 SASEGT. CDR3 in amino acids: CASSEATGGARQPQHF. CDR3 DNA: TGTGCCAGCAGTGAAGCTACTGGGGGGGCGAGGCAGCCCCAGCATTTT.

The rearrangement uses TRBV5-1 and TRBJ1-4, with 9 bases identical to TRBD1. CDR1 and CDR2 from the germline V gene are SGHRS and YFSETQ. There are 16 residues in the CDR3. V lost 2 bases, J lost 3 bases, and 5 bases stayed unmatched. Here the CDR3 DNA reads TGCGCCAGCAGCTTCGGACAGGGGATCTCTAATGAAAAACTGTTTTTT. Amino acids: CASSFGQGISNEKLFF. The complete variable domain, with remaining parts taken from reference TRBV5-1 and TRBJ1-4, reads KAGVTQTPRYLIKTRGQQVTLSCSPISGHRSVSWYQQTPGQGLQFLFEYFSETQRNKGNFPGRFSGRQFSNSRSEMNVSTLELGDSALYLCASSFGQGISNEKLFFGSGTQLSVL.

This clone appeared a few times. The rearrangement links TRBV28 to TRBJ1-2, with 7 bases lining up with TRBD1. CDR1 and CDR2 from the germline V gene are MDHEN and SYDVKM. Trimming cost V 3 bases and J 6 bases; bases outside gene matches: 4. The CDR3 is 13 residues long. CDR3 nucleotides: TGTGCCAGCAGTTTTCGCGACAGGGATGGCTACACCTTC. Its protein is CASSFRDRDGYTF.

For the CDR3, the DNA is TGTGCCAGCTCACCATCGGGGAGGGCCGTATCCAATGAGCAGTTCTTC. Residues: CASSPSGRAVSNEQFF. The V gene is TRBV18, the J gene TRBJ2-1, with 7 bases that match TRBD2. The CDR3 loop spans 16 amino acids. V lost 2 bases to trimming and J lost 6 bases; unmatched junction nucleotides: 10. Germline V CDR1 and CDR2: KGHSH, LQKENI.

V and J are TRBV7-3 and TRBJ1-2; possible D gene TRBD1, 6 bases. There are 13 residues in the CDR3. Germline V gives CDR1 SGHTA, CDR2 FQGTGA. Between the trimmed V and J ends, which lost 6 bases and 3 bases, there was a span of 11 bases. The CDR3 is CASSPGVDYGYTF. CDR3 DNA: TGTGCCAGCAGTCCAGGGGTTGACTATGGCTACACCTTC.

The chain employs TRBV29-1 and TRBJ2-3; 7 positions match TRBD2. Looked up from germline, CDR1 is SQVTM and CDR2 is ANQGSEA. Trimming removed 1 base from V and 4 bases from J; junction bases left unmatched: 14. The CDR3 runs 17 residues. The CDR3 DNA reads as TGCAGCGTTGAAGGGGGCACTAGCGCGTCCCCCCCAGATACGCAGTATTTT. Translation: CSVEGGTSASPPDTQYF.

This clone has more than one count but fewer than ten. The gene calls are TRBV2 and TRBJ1-1; TRBD1 matches 7 bases. The CDR3 consists of 15 residues. Germline V gene data show CDR1 as SNHLY and CDR2 as FYNNEI. V trimming: 5 bases; J trimming: 4 bases; junction bases outside the gene matches: 10. The CDR3 DNA reads TGTGCCAGCAGTATTACTCAGGGGGTCAGCACTGAAGCTTTCTTT. Its protein is CASSITQGVSTEAFF.

The chain has TRBV2 and TRBJ2-7; 8 nucleotides line up with TRBD1. CDR1 and CDR2 from the germline V gene are SNHLY and FYNNEI. V lost 6 bases, J lost 6 bases, and 4 bases stayed unmatched. The CDR3 sequence is 12 residues long. This chain's CDR3 is CASSKTGVEQYF. The DNA for the CDR3 is TGTGCCAGCAGCAAGACAGGGGTCGAGCAGTACTTC.

V is TRBV30 and J is TRBJ2-7; 10 nucleotides line up with TRBD1. V gave up 1 base and J gave up 2 bases; unmatched junction bases: 8. Per germline, CDR1 GTSNPN and CDR2 SVGIG (reference sequence). CDR3 size: 16 residues. This CDR3 reads CAWSGDRGQGAYEQYF. In nucleotides, the CDR3 is TGTGCCTGGAGTGGGGACCGTGGACAGGGGGCCTACGAGCAGTACTTC.

CDR3 region: CSVARQASTDTQYF. The CDR3 region has the DNA TGCAGCGTTGCTCGACAGGCTAGCACAGATACGCAGTATTTT. V is TRBV29-1 and J is TRBJ2-3; a possible D gene is TRBD1 (6 bases). Germline V gene data show CDR1 as SQVTM and CDR2 as ANQGSEA. V was clipped by 4 bases and J by 0 bases, with 11 bases between them. This CDR3 has 14 amino acids.

CDR3 in amino acids: CASSLGQGAGQPQHF. CDR3 sequence (DNA): TGTGCCAGCAGTCTGGGACAGGGGGCGGGTCAGCCCCAGCATTTT. The chain employs TRBV27 and TRBJ1-5, with 12 bases that match TRBD1. The CDR3 length is 15 residues. Germline trimming cut 5 bases from V and 6 bases from J; bases unmatched to any gene: 5. Germline V lookup: CDR1 MNHEY, CDR2 SMNVEV (reference sequence).

The rearrangement uses TRBV10-3 and TRBJ1-2; 7 bases agree with TRBD1. CDR3 length equals 16 residues. The germline gives CDR1 ENHRY, CDR2 SYGVKD. V lost 6 bases and J lost 0; bases outside the gene matches: 10. DNA of the CDR3: TGTGCCATCAGAGTCAGGGGGGATTCCTCTAACTATGGCTACACCTTC. Encoded protein: CAIRVRGDSSNYGYTF.

J is TRBJ2-5 and V is TRBV4-1, with D tentatively TRBD2 (5 bases). The germline CDR1 and CDR2 sequences are MGHRA and YSYEKL. V gave up 0 bases and J gave up 5 bases, with 16 bases separating them. The CDR3 loop spans 16 amino acids. The CDR3: CASSQDLVRGEETQYF. CDR3 nucleotide sequence: TGCGCCAGCAGCCAAGATTTGGTACGGGGAGAGGAGACCCAGTACTTC.

The rearrangement joins TRBV7-3 to TRBJ2-5; 9 bases match TRBD1. Germline CDR1 and CDR2: SGHTA and FQGTGA. This CDR3 has 13 residues. V shed 5 bases and J 9 bases; nucleotides not matched to a gene: 7. CDR3 DNA: TGTGCCAGCAGCCAAGCGACAGGGGGGGCCCAGTACTTC. Translation gives CASSQATGGAQYF.

A single count supports this clone. The J gene is TRBJ1-1, the V gene TRBV6-1; TRBD1 aligns across 7 bases. The germline V gene has CDR1 MNHNS and CDR2 SASEGT. The CDR3 extends over 14 amino acids. The trim removed 7 bases at V and 2 bases at J, leaving 7 bases unmatched. The CDR3 loop reads CASKEDRLNTEAFF. The CDR3 coding sequence is TGTGCCAGCAAGGAGGACAGGCTCAACACTGAAGCTTTCTTT.

This clone was observed a few times. The chain carries TRBV27 and TRBJ2-7; 9 bases fit TRBD1. The ends lost 6 bases at V and 9 bases at J; junction bases unmatched: 6. The CDR3 runs to 12 residues. In germline, CDR1 is MNHEY, CDR2 SMNVEV (reference sequence). CDR3: CASRGQGLAQYF. The CDR3 bases are TGTGCCAGCAGGGGACAGGGTTTGGCGCAGTACTTC.